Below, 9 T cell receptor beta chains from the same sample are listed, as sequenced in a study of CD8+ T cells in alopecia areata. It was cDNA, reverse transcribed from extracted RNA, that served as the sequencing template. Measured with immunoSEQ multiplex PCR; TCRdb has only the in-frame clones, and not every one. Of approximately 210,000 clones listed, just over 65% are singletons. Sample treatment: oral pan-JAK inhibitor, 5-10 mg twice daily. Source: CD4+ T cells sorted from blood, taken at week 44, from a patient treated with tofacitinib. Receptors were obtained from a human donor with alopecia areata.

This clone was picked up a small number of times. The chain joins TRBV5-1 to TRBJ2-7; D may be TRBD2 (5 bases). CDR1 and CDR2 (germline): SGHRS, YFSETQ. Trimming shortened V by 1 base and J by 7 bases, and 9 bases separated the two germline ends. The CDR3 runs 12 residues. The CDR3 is CASSLPGYEQYF. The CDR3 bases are TGCGCCAGCAGCTTGCCGGGGTATGAGCAGTACTTC.

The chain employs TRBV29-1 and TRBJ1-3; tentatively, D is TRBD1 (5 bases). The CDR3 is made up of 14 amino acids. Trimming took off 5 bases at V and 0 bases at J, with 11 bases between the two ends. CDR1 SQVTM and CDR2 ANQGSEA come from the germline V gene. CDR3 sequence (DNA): TGCAGCGTTCAGCGACAGAACTCTGGAAACACCATATATTTT. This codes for CSVQRQNSGNTIYF.

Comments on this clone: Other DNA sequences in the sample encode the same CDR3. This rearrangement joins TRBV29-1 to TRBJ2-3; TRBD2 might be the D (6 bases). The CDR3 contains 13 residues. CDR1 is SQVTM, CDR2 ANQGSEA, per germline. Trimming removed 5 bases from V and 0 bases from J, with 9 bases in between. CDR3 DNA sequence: TGCAGCGTTATCGGGAGAAGCACAGATACGCAGTATTTT. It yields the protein CSVIGRSTDTQYF.

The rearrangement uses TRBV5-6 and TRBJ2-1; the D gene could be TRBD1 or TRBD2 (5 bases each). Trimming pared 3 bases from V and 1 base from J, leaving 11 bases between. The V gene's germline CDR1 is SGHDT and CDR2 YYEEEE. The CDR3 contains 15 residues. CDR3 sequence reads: CASSSGTPSYNEQFF. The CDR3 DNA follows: TGTGCCAGCAGCTCCGGGACCCCTTCCTACAATGAGCAGTTCTTC. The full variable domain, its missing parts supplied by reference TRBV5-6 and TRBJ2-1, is DAGVTQSPTHLIKTRGQQVTLRCSPKSGHDTVSWYQQALGQGPQFIFQYYEEEERQRGNFPDRFSGHQFPNYSSELNVNALLLGDSALYLCASSSGTPSYNEQFFGPGTRLTVL.

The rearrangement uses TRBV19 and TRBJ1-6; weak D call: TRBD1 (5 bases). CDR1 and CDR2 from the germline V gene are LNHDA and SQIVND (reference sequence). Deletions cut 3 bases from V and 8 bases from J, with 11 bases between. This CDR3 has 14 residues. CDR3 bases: TGTGCCAGTAGTATTGCGTTGGGGGATTCACCCCTCCACTTT. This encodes CASSIALGDSPLHF.

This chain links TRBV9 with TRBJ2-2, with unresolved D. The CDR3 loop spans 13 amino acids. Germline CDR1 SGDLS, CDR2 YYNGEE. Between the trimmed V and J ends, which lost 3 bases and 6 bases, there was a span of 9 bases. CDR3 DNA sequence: TGTGCCAGCAGCGGTAGTCAGTCCGGGGAGCTGTTTTTT. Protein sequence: CASSGSQSGELFF.

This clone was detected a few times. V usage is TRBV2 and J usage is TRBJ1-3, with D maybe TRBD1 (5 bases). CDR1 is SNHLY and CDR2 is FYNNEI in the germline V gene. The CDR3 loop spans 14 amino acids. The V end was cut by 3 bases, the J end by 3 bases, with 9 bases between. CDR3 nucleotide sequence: TGTGCCAGCAGTGAGCAGGGTGGTGGAAACACCATATATTTT. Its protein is CASSEQGGGNTIYF.

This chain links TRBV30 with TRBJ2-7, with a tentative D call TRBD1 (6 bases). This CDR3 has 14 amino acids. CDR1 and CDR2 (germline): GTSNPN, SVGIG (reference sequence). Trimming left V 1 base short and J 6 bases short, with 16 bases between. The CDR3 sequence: CAWSGTLGASEQYF. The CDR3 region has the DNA TGTGCCTGGAGTGGAACATTGGGGGCCTCCGAGCAGTACTTC.

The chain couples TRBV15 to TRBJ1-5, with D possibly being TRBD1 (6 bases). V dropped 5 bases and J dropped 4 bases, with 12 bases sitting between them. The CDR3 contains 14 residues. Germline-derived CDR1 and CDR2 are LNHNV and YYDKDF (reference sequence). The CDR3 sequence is CATSGRTGNQPQHF. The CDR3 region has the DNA TGTGCCACCAGCGGGAGAACAGGGAATCAGCCCCAGCATTTT. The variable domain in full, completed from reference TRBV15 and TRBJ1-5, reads DAMVIQNPRYQVTQFGKPVTLSCSQTLNHNVMYWYQQKSSQAPKLLFHYYDKDFNNEADTPDNFQSRRPNTSFCFLDIRSPGLGDTAMYLCATSGRTGNQPQHFGDGTRLSIL.